The present TCR beta chain was sequenced within a study of Tregs in tolerant kidney transplant recipients. Germline loops: CDR1 SGHRS, CDR2 YFSETQ. The J segment lost 2 bases and the V segment lost 0 bases, leaving 2 bases of the junction unmatched. The CDR3 has 16 amino acids. Recipients received nonmyeloablative bone marrow transplants from related graft donors, with transient mixed chimerism. Generated by immunoSEQ multiplex PCR, the TCRdb table keeps only in-frame clones and is missing some. This table lists approximately 5,800 clones. Notes on this clone: The CDR3 is cut off 3 residues early in the read; its end comes from the germline J gene.

The TCR comes from a human patient who received a combined kidney and bone marrow transplant. Some T cells could come from the graft donor. The rearrangement joins TRBV5-1 to TRBJ2-2; 9 nucleotides match TRBD2. This material consisted of CD8+ T cells from blood (PBMCs), taken 12 months after the transplant. The CDR3 DNA, read in part, is TGCGCCAGCAGCTTGGAGCTAGCGGGAAACACCGGGGAG. This sequence encodes CASSLELAGNTGE. The full CDR3 is CASSLELAGNTGELFF. Filled out from reference TRBV5-1 and TRBJ2-2, the complete variable domain reads KAGVTQTPRYLIKTRGQQVTLSCSPISGHRSVSWYQQTPGQGLQFLFEYFSETQRNKGNFPGRFSGRQFSNSRSEMNVSTLELGDSALYLCASSLELAGNTGELFFGEGSRLTVL.